These 22 T cell receptor beta chains were all obtained from the same sample, sequenced in a study of human T cells and chemical hapten exposure. Sample time point: patch test 2, 6 weeks after DPC sensitization. Treatment defined: therapeutic diphenylcyclopropenone sensitization with weekly scalp DPC. TCRdb independently ran MiXCR on the RACE reads; one entry per CDR3 protein. The sample consists of approximately 82,000 distinct CDR3 sequences, less than 8.5% of them appearing once. Sequencing used whole blood, obtained in connection with sensitization to the hapten diphenylcyclopropenone (DPC). The origin of the receptors is a young woman with alopecia areata. Some clones in this sample may be carry-over from other donors' samples.

The CDR3 here is CASSLSPFERKEAFF. The CDR3, as DNA: TGTGCCAGCAGCTTATCGCCGTTCGAGAGGAAAGAAGCTTTCTTT. The chain combines TRBV7-8 with TRBJ1-1, with no clear D. CDR1 and CDR2 (germline): SGHVS, FQNEAQ. CDR3 size: 15 residues. Trimming left V 2 bases short and J 8 bases short, with 18 bases between.

The chain recombines TRBV4-1 with TRBJ2-3; D may be TRBD1 or TRBD2 (5 bases each). CDR3 size: 17 residues. Deletions cut 3 bases from V and 3 bases from J, with 19 bases between. From germline, CDR1 is MGHRA and CDR2 YSYEKL. In DNA form, the CDR3 reads TGCGCCAGCAGCCATGAACTCACGGGGAAGGGGACAGATACGCAGTATTTT. Its protein is CASSHELTGKGTDTQYF.

V usage is TRBV4-2 and J usage is TRBJ2-2, with no clear D. V lost 1 base and J lost 3, with 9 bases in between. Germline CDR1 and CDR2: LGHNA and YNFKEQ. The CDR3 has 15 amino acids. Here the CDR3 DNA reads TGTGCCAGCAGCCAAGGAACCACGGACACCGGGGAGCTGTTTTTT. It specifies CASSQGTTDTGELFF.

The chain recombines TRBV29-1 with TRBJ1-2; D call uncertain. This CDR3 spans 13 amino acids. Trimming removed 3 bases at V and 2 bases at J, with 10 bases between. CDR1 and CDR2 (germline): SQVTM, ANQGSEA. The CDR3 DNA is TGCAGCGTTGAGGTTGCCAGCAACTATGGCTACACCTTC. Its translation is CSVEVASNYGYTF.

This clonotype was seen ten or more times. The chain couples TRBV7-2 to TRBJ1-2, with D uncertain. Germline V gene sequence: CDR1 SGHTA, CDR2 FQGNSA. Trimming took off 7 bases at V and 7 bases at J, with 19 bases between the two ends. The CDR3 is 14 residues long. CDR3 protein: CASTRGRFGGGYTF. As DNA, the CDR3 is TGTGCCAGCACCAGAGGGAGATTTGGTGGTGGCTACACCTTC.

The sample holds many counts of this clonotype. The gene calls are TRBV27 and TRBJ2-7; 11 bases agree with TRBD2. V lost 5 bases to trimming and J lost 4 bases; unmatched junction nucleotides: 10. CDR1 is MNHEY, CDR2 SMNVEV, per germline (reference sequence). This CDR3 spans 16 amino acids. The CDR3 DNA reads as TGTGCCAGCAGTCGCTCTCTAGCGGGGGGCTCATACGAGCAGTACTTC. Translating it yields CASSRSLAGGSYEQYF.

The chain carries TRBV11-2 and TRBJ2-3, with 9 bases fitting TRBD2. The ends lost 0 bases at V and 2 bases at J; junction bases unmatched: 12. Germline lookup yields CDR1 SGHAT and CDR2 FQNNGV. CDR3 length: 19 amino acids. CDR3 amino acids: CASSLDPFGLAGDTDTQYF. The CDR3 DNA reads TGTGCCAGCAGCTTAGATCCGTTCGGGTTAGCGGGGGACACAGATACGCAGTATTTT.

This clonotype was recorded a few times. V is TRBV7-4 and J is TRBJ1-5, with 7 bases aligning to TRBD1. The CDR3 loop spans 14 amino acids. Unmatched junction bases numbered 3, after V lost 5 bases and J lost 2 bases. Germline values: CDR1 SGHVT, CDR2 SQSDAQ. In DNA form, the CDR3 reads TGTGCCAGCAGCAGGACAGGACGCAATCAGCCCCAGCATTTT. Its translation: CASSRTGRNQPQHF. Together with reference TRBV7-4 and TRBJ1-5, the CDR3 gives the full variable domain: GAGVSQSPRYKVAKRGRDVALRCDSISGHVTLYWYRQTLGQGSEVLTYSQSDAQRDKSGRPSGRFSAERPERSVSTLKIQRTEQGDSAVYLCASSRTGRNQPQHFGDGTRLSIL.

The sample holds many counts of this clonotype. This sequence joins TRBV11-1 and TRBJ2-3; D gene ambiguous. The CDR3 has 13 amino acids. The germline V and J ends were trimmed by 6 bases and 4 bases, with 11 bases remaining between them. The germline V gene encodes CDR1 SGHAT and CDR2 FQDESV (reference sequence). This CDR3 reads CASSHNGADTQYF. CDR3 DNA: TGTGCCAGCAGTCATAATGGGGCAGATACGCAGTATTTT.

CDR3 sequence (DNA): TGTGCTAGTGGTTTGGTACTGGGAAGGGGATCTGGAAACACCATATATTTT. This translates into CASGLVLGRGSGNTIYF. The rearrangement joins TRBV12-5 to TRBJ1-3; weak D call: TRBD1 (5 bases). V dropped 0 bases and J dropped 1 base, with 13 bases sitting between them. Germline CDR1 reads LGHNT; CDR2 reads FRNRAP. The CDR3 is 17 residues long. Full variable domain (missing parts from reference TRBV12-5 and TRBJ1-3): DARVTQTPRHKVTEMGQEVTMRCQPILGHNTVFWYRQTMMQGLELLAYFRNRAPLDDSGMPKDRFSAEMPDATLATLKIQPSEPRDSAVYFCASGLVLGRGSGNTIYFGEGSWLTVV.

In its sample, this clonotype was seen many times. V gene TRBV5-6 combines with J gene TRBJ2-7, with D hard to call. V lost 4 bases and J lost 4, with 12 bases in between. The CDR3 loop spans 13 amino acids. Germline CDR1 is SGHDT and CDR2 is YYEEEE. CDR3 DNA: TGTGCCAGCAGCGTGGACCCCTATTACGAGCAGTACTTC. Translation: CASSVDPYYEQYF.

The table lists this clonotype with many counts. This chain links TRBV29-1 with TRBJ1-2; a possible D gene is TRBD1 (6 bases). In germline, CDR1 is SQVTM, CDR2 ANQGSEA. There are 11 residues in the CDR3. V lost 4 bases and J lost 8, with 11 bases in between. In DNA, the CDR3 is TGCAGCGTTGGGCAGGGGCTCGGCTACACCTTC. This encodes CSVGQGLGYTF.

This clonotype was seen more than once but under ten times. This chain links TRBV5-1 with TRBJ1-2; 11 bases fit TRBD1. The ends lost 0 bases at V and 6 bases at J; junction bases unmatched: 4. The CDR3 is 15 amino acids. Germline assignment: CDR1 SGHRS and CDR2 YFSETQ. CDR3 in amino acids: CASSLGDRGFDGYTF. In nucleotides, the CDR3 is TGCGCCAGCAGCTTGGGGGACAGGGGGTTCGATGGCTACACCTTC.

The rearrangement joins TRBV12-3 or TRBV12-4 to TRBJ1-1, with D possibly being TRBD1 (5 bases). V was cut by 5 bases and J by 11 bases, with 15 bases left in between. The CDR3 sequence is 12 residues long. The CDR3 loop is CASSPSGASAFF. CDR3 sequence (DNA): TGTGCCAGCAGTCCCAGCGGGGCCTCGGCTTTCTTT.

At least ten counts were recorded for this clonotype. The CDR3: CASSLENSGNTIYF. CDR3 DNA sequence: TGTGCCAGCAGCTTAGAAAACTCTGGAAACACCATATATTTT. The chain recombines TRBV11-2 with TRBJ1-3; no clear D gene. V lost 0 bases and J lost 0, with 3 bases in between. The CDR3 contains 14 residues. From germline, CDR1 is SGHAT and CDR2 FQNNGV.

This clonotype has a handful of counts. J is TRBJ2-3 and V is TRBV9, with a weak D call TRBD1 (6 bases). The V and J ends lost 6 bases and 3 bases respectively, with 11 bases between them. Looked up from germline, CDR1 is SGDLS and CDR2 is YYNGEE. The CDR3 totals 13 residues. The CDR3 region is CASTGGATDTQYF. The CDR3 coding sequence is TGTGCCAGCACTGGGGGCGCGACAGATACGCAGTATTTT.

This clonotype occurred many times. V usage is TRBV20-1 and J usage is TRBJ1-5, with unresolved D. Per germline, CDR1 DFQATT and CDR2 SNEGSKA (reference sequence). V was shortened by 0 bases and J by 0 bases, with 9 bases between the two germline ends. CDR3 length: 15 residues. CDR3 sequence: CSARDAEVSNQPQHF. CDR3 in DNA: TGCAGTGCTAGAGATGCCGAAGTTAGCAATCAGCCCCAGCATTTT.

The chain is built from TRBV6-1 and TRBJ1-5; D is possibly TRBD1 (5 bases). The CDR3 loop spans 15 amino acids. Germline V CDR1 and CDR2: MNHNS, SASEGT. Between the trimmed V and J ends, which lost 10 bases and 8 bases, there was a span of 24 bases. The CDR3 DNA reads TGTGCCACAGATTTAGATGGGGCGAAGGGTGAGCCCCAGCATTTT. This codes for CATDLDGAKGEPQHF.

This clonotype was recorded at least ten times. The chain has TRBV12-3 or TRBV12-4 and TRBJ2-6; 9 bases map to TRBD1. CDR3 length: 14 amino acids. Trimming cost V 5 bases and J 9 bases; bases outside gene matches: 5. The CDR3 region has the DNA TGTGCCAGCAGTCCGGGACAGGGAATCAACGTCCTGACTTTC. Translated, it gives CASSPGQGINVLTF.

This sequence joins TRBV29-1 and TRBJ1-4; 10 bases are shared with TRBD1. The CDR3 contains 15 residues. V was pared by 5 bases and J by 10 bases, with 13 bases of the junction left unmatched. In germline, CDR1 is SQVTM, CDR2 ANQGSEA. The CDR3 sequence is CSVIHPGQGQGKLFF. The DNA for the CDR3 is TGCAGCGTTATTCATCCGGGACAGGGGCAGGGAAAACTGTTTTTT.

About this clonotype: This may come from a read error, since a much larger clone is one base off. The chain carries TRBV20-1 and TRBJ2-7, with D possibly TRBD1 on 6 matching bases. The CDR3 sequence is 15 residues long. V was cut by 5 bases and J by 0 bases, with 17 bases left in between. CDR1 and CDR2 (germline): DFQATT, SNEGSKA (reference sequence). The CDR3: CSALNPRDNSYEQYF. The DNA for the CDR3 is TGCAGTGCTTTGAATCCTCGGGACAACTCCTACGAGCAGTACTTC.

This clonotype was detected ten times or more. V and J are TRBV20-1 and TRBJ1-2; 9 positions agree with TRBD1. After removal of 3 bases from V and 2 bases from J, the junction contained 7 bases not matched to a gene. Germline CDR1 reads DFQATT; CDR2 reads SNEGSKA (reference sequence). The CDR3 spans 15 residues. The CDR3 loop reads CSARNRGRGNYGYTF. DNA for the CDR3: TGCAGTGCTAGGAACAGGGGGCGCGGCAACTATGGCTACACCTTC.